This T cell receptor beta chain was retrieved from a study of shared clonotypes between healthy human individuals. As for the study in general: A couple of women and a few men aged 18 to 49 served as donors. Used for every donor were three CD4 naive, three CD4 memory, two CD8 naive and one CD8 memory plate.

Clones were read by immunoSEQ multiplex PCR, and TCRdb kept only the in-frame ones, dropping some. This repertoire shows 2,500,000 or so clones, roughly 92% found once; its top ten account for around 0.35%. As regards this clone: Its antigen remains unidentified.

Trimming pared 3 bases from V and 4 bases from J, leaving 16 bases between. This CDR3 has 15 amino acids. Germline CDR1 SGDLS, CDR2 YYNGEE. Regarding the study as a whole: On the whole, naive subsets had larger estimated richness than memory subsets had.

The receptor was isolated from a man younger than 35 in good health. Some clones in this sample may be carry-over from other donors' samples. The V gene is TRBV9, the J gene TRBJ2-5; possibly TRBD1 for D (6 bases). The sequenced sample was naive CD4+ T cells from PBMCs. Subset given: CD45RA+ positively selected. CDR3 sequence: CASSAEQGIGETQYF. The DNA of the CDR3 is TGTGCCAGCAGCGCTGAACAGGGTATAGGAGAGACCCAGTACTTC.